This T cell receptor beta chain was identified during a study of cytomegalovirus exposure and HLA in healthy donors. V was shortened by 3 bases and J by 4 bases, with 13 bases between the two germline ends. Germline V gene data show CDR1 as LGHNT and CDR2 as FRNRAP. This CDR3 has 15 amino acids. PCR amplification relied on 60 Vbeta primers (plus 13 Jbeta primers). Authors' methods: Later reanalysis found roughly 80 million unique TCR beta chains, about 11 million of them shared. Profiled with immunoSEQ multiplex PCR; TCRdb holds only in-frame clones, not every one. V and J calls and clone size follow that table, whereas D and trimming were derived from the DNA. The table shows some 120,000 clones, with approximately 80% occurring only once.

The sequenced material came from PBMCs. This chain uses TRBV12-5 with TRBJ2-1; a weak D match, TRBD2 (5 bases). This TCR was sampled from a human donor in good health. The CDR3 sequence: CASGFLSGSYNEQFF. Here the CDR3 DNA reads TGTGCTAGTGGTTTTTTATCGGGGAGTTACAATGAGCAGTTCTTC.